This TCR beta chain was sequenced for a study of blood T cell repertoires in COVID-19 (dated by TCRdb to the early 2020s). Background on the whole study: Collaborator samples came from the United States, Italy and Spain and covered acute and convalescent phases of COVID-19. The prospective study material was composed of cDNA or gDNA derived from T cells, B-cell-depleted T cells, or PBMCs. The dataset comprised deeply sampled blood TCRbeta repertoires from subjects exposed to, actively infected with, or recovered from COVID-19. The repertoires were made available in a free public database intended to serve as a resource for research on the immune response to SARS-CoV-2. Samples came from the ongoing ImmuneRACE study (first 160 participants) plus 1,254 subjects from 6 global collaborators. The sample metadata nearly always contained a de-identified subject ID, COVID-19 status, age in years and sex. Where available, HLA class I and class II types were taken from metadata supplied by the sample provider and were not determined by assay-based typing.

This clone showed up many times. The specificity of this receptor is unknown. Per-base qualities were not stored, and no clone one base away is much larger. Samples from volunteer blood donors who had recovered from COVID-19 were contributed by a second Seattle source. The collaborating institutions used their own protocols to collect whole blood in K2EDTA tubes. Collaborator samples were shipped for TCRbeta analysis as frozen whole blood, isolated PBMCs, or DNA extracted from either sample type. Summary of the overall study and its limitations: Clinical and demographic metadata were provided uncurated, with the amount varying by source and participant.

Sequences SNHLY (CDR1) and FYNNEI (CDR2) are obtained from the germline V gene. V is clipped by 2 bases and J by 6 bases, and the sequence between their germline boundaries is 13 bases long. Taken from cysteine to phenylalanine, the CDR3 has 14 residues. The retained sequence is limited to the CDR3, 42 bases, with the frame set at the first base. The immunoSEQ Assay, a bias-controlled multiplex PCR, was used to amplify TCRbeta CDR3 regions from genomic DNA. The original pipeline was this. The number of nucleated cells in each sample was estimated by amplification of reference gene primers within the assay. Sequence reads were collapsed and filtered to measure the absolute abundance of every unique TCRbeta CDR3 rearrangement. For each sample, productive Simpson clonality was calculated by taking the square root of Simpson's diversity index across productive rearrangements. TCRdb limited this immuneACCESS table to in-frame rearrangements with V and J called. A share of clones is missing; checked studies link under half to unresolved V genes, and the rest is unexplained. V and J calls and clone size are as listed in that table; D and trimming were resolved from the DNA. This sample holds a few hundred thousand clones; around nine tenths were observed only once. Together, the top ten hold 6.2% of the sample.

The rearrangement joined TRBV2 to TRBJ1-2; too little of a D gene remains to name it. The TCR sequence derives from a man in his sixties who had recovered from COVID-19. Specimen: peripheral blood. The bases read TGTGCCAGCAGTGAACTCGGGGTGTCGAATGGCTACACCTTC. Its protein reads: CASSELGVSNGYTF. The entire variable domain, with the stretches around the CDR3 drawn from the reference TRBV2 and TRBJ1-2 proteins, is EPEVTQTPSHQVTQMGQEVILRCVPISNHLYFYWYRQILGQKVEFLVSFYNNEISEKSEIFDDQFSVERPDGSNFTLKIRSTKLEDSAMYFCASSELGVSNGYTFGSGTRLTVV.